This entry describes one T cell receptor (beta chain). Its antigen is still unknown. Without the conserved terminal phenylalanine or tryptophan, this CDR3 likely stems from a read error. The library came from three nested PCR rounds adapted from ARM-PCR protocols. TCRdb re-analysed the multiplex PCR reads in MiXCR, keeping a single row per CDR3 protein. Among 47,000 or so distinct CDR3 sequences listed, roughly 67% were seen once. This sample's RNA came from whole unsorted tissue. This non-tumor lung sample came from over 3 cm beyond the tumor edge. Germline CDR1 reads SQVTM; CDR2 reads ANQGSEA. The V and J ends lost 8 bases and 1 base respectively, with 21 bases between them. The CDR3 spans 15 residues. The sample originates from a study of tumor and adjacent non-tumor tissue in lung cancer. Study as a whole: Samples averaged roughly 4.2 million productive TCRbeta reads each.

Broader study findings: Top 100 clones took a larger repertoire share in normal lung. TCR diversity was significantly greater in tumor than normal lung tissue.

V gene TRBV29-1 combines with J gene TRBJ2-7, with D possibly called TRBD1 or TRBD2 (5 bases each). This TCR was sampled from a woman aged 70 to 79 with non-small cell lung cancer. The sample taken for sequencing was distant non-tumor lung tissue. CDR3 region: CSMVLGESLSYEQYL. The CDR3 DNA is TGCAGCATGGTCCTAGGGGAGTCCCTATCCTACGAGCAGTACTTA.